The rows below give T cell receptor beta chains drawn from one sample of a study of blood T cell repertoires in COVID-19. Method: immunoSEQ multiplex PCR; TCRdb's copy keeps in-frame clones and lacks some. The sample has about 220,000 clones, around 90% seen once. The sequenced material came from PBMCs or T cells enriched from blood (not recorded which). These receptors originate from a woman aged 45-65 years with acute COVID-19. CDR3s include the opening cysteine and the closing phenylalanine or tryptophan.

V	J	CDR3
TRBV27	TRBJ2-1	CASSLQGGEQFF
TRBV5-4	TRBJ2-1	CASSLRSYNEQFF
TRBV6-5	TRBJ1-1	CASRGQHTEAFF
TRBV28	TRBJ1-1	CASSFRNRGYTEAFF
TRBV12-3/TRBV12-4	TRBJ2-2	CASSSTGGGELFF
TRBV18	TRBJ2-7	CASSPTGTGFYEQYF
TRBV5-1	TRBJ2-7	CASSLTVPSYEQYF
TRBV19	TRBJ1-5	CASTGDSFQPQHF
TRBV5-1	TRBJ2-7	CASRGEGREQYF
TRBV29-1	TRBJ2-7	CSVGLMAGVYEQYF
TRBV11-1	TRBJ2-5	CASSGSTGRSGETQYF
TRBV3-1/TRBV3-2	TRBJ1-1	CASSQEGAGGGAFF
TRBV19	TRBJ1-6	CASTDRYNSPLHF
TRBV27	TRBJ1-5	CASSLRQHNQPQHF
TRBV11-2	TRBJ1-1	CASSLEVRGTEAFF
TRBV30	TRBJ1-6	CAWGTGSSYNSPLHF
TRBV5-1	TRBJ2-3	CASSRVGTGSRTDTQYF
TRBV11-2	TRBJ2-5	CASSLWASGQETQYF
TRBV19	TRBJ1-5	CASTQTGFSNQPQHF
TRBV9	TRBJ2-7	CASSVGGGNSAYEQYF
TRBV4-1	TRBJ1-1	CASSQVPRGRTEAFF
TRBV12-2	TRBJ1-1	CASRLLNRGRGTEAFF
TRBV19	TRBJ2-7	CASSLQGDPYEQYF
TRBV20-1	TRBJ1-1	CSASLQGASSPEAFF
TRBV2	TRBJ1-6	CASGYGPGTLHF
TRBV13	TRBJ1-2	CASSAAGTANYGYTF
TRBV5-1	TRBJ1-2	CASSLAGDTNPYGYTF
TRBV10-3	TRBJ1-1	CAITKGTTMNTEAFF
TRBV10-3	TRBJ2-7	CAIRARTSGSHEQYF
TRBV28	TRBJ2-3	CASTADRGAVDTQYF
TRBV5-8	TRBJ1-2	CASNYGTGGGYTF
TRBV29-1	TRBJ2-4	CSAGTGRVENIQYF
TRBV5-5	TRBJ2-5	CASSFGPGQETQYF
TRBV27	TRBJ1-1	CASRYRGTNTEAFF
TRBV16	TRBJ2-1	CASSQSDRAGYNEQFF
TRBV18	TRBJ1-1	CASSFPVRDTEAFF
TRBV7-2	TRBJ2-7	CASSLAWSSYEQYF
TRBV24-1	TRBJ1-3	CATSDLQVGRARTPSGNTIYF
TRBV28	TRBJ1-2	CASRSTGHGYGYTF
TRBV27	TRBJ1-5	CASKTGGAFQPQHF
TRBV7-2	TRBJ2-1	CASSFGLAQQFF
TRBV10-1	TRBJ2-2	CASSESGTGNSGELFF
TRBV28	TRBJ1-2	CASSLRDRGGYTF